This TCR beta chain was sequenced during a study of molecular identifiers for immune sequencing clone quantification. For the study at large: Sequencing covered four of five parts into which replicate RNA from about 20,000 or 100,000 naive CD8 cells was split.

When naive CD8 T cells were sorted, they were gated as CD8+CD4-CCR7+CD45RA+. TCRdb used MiXCR to reprocess the PCR reads, holding one entry per CDR3 protein. The table lists hundreds of thousands of distinct CDR3 sequences, less than 30% of them singletons. Points from the study as a whole: Because of identical TCR molecules sharing a barcode, sizes of highly expanded clones could be underestimated.

This clonotype was recorded a few times. No antigen is known for it. Sequencing was carried out using naive CD8+ T cells from blood, with Jurkat cell RNA spiked in. Subset: FACS-sorted CD8+CD4-CCR7+CD45RA+ naive T cells. The source of this sequence is a human donor in good health. Some libraries in this study had Jurkat cell RNA spiked in.

CDR3 sequence: CASSLTQGAGETQYF. CDR3 coding DNA: TGTGCCAGCAGTTTAACGCAGGGGGCTGGGGAGACCCAGTACTTC. The chain couples TRBV27 to TRBJ2-5; 8 bases align to TRBD1. The CDR3 length is 15 residues. V gave up 2 bases and J gave up 5 bases; unmatched junction bases: 7. Germline-derived CDR1 and CDR2 are MNHEY and SMNVEV (reference sequence).